This T cell receptor beta chain stems from a study of vaccination and CD4 T cells after COVID-19. Study information: Post-vaccination specimens were collected at a median of roughly 69 days following dose two (range 14 to 241). Study findings and constraints: Early post-infection timepoints were not included, and relatively few convalescent patients were studied.

The Oncomine TCR Beta short-read assay sequenced DNA from cultured CD4+ T cells. MiXCR was run by TCRdb on the PCR reads, yielding one entry per CDR3 protein. The table has 15,000 or so distinct CDR3 sequences, approximately 60% seen once. CDR1 and CDR2 from the germline V gene are GTSNPN and SVGIG (reference sequence). The germline V and J ends were trimmed by 2 bases and 6 bases, with 16 bases remaining between them. CDR3 size: 14 residues. Specified treatment: roughly 10-day PBMC culture with coronavirus spike peptide pools or control peptides (ViraFEST assay). Half of the medium was exchanged for fresh IL-2 medium, first on day 3 and then on day 7. This clonotype was recorded only once. The target antigen is unknown.

The rearrangement joins TRBV30 to TRBJ1-1, with D possibly TRBD1 on 5 matching bases. The sequenced sample was CD4+ T cells from blood, cultured in vitro, obtained after SARS-CoV-2 vaccination. The sequence was obtained from a human donor who had recovered from COVID-19. The CDR3: CAWSLGGVLPEAFF. Here the CDR3 DNA reads TGTGCCTGGAGTCTCGGGGGAGTCCTGCCTGAAGCTTTCTTT.